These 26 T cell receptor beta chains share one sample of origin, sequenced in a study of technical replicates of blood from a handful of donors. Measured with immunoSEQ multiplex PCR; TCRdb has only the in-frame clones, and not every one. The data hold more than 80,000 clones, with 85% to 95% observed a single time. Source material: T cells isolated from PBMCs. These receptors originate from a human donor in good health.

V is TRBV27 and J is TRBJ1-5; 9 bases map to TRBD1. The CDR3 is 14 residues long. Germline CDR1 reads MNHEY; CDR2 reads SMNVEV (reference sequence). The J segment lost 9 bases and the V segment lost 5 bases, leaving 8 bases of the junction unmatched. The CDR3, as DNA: TGTGCCAGCAGTCCGGGACAGGGTTTTTGGCCCCAGCATTTT. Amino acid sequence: CASSPGQGFWPQHF.

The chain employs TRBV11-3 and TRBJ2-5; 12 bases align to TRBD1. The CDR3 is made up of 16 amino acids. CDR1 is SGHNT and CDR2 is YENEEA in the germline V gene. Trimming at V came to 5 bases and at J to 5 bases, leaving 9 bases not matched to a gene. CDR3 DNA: TGTGCCAGCAGCCCTCGCGGGACAGGGGGCATCGAGACCCAGTACTTC. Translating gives CASSPRGTGGIETQYF.

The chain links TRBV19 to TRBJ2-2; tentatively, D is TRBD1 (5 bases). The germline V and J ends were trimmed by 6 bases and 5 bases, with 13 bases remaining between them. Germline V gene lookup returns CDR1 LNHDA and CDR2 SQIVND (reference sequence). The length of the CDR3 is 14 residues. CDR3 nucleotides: TGTGCCAGTAGCGGACAAGTTACTACCGGGGAGCTGTTTTTT. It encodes CASSGQVTTGELFF. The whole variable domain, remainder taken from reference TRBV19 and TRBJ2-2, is DGGITQSPKYLFRKEGQNVTLSCEQNLNHDAMYWYRQDPGQGLRLIYYSQIVNDFQKGDIAEGYSVSREKKESFPLTVTSAQKNPTAFYLCASSGQVTTGELFFGEGSRLTVL.

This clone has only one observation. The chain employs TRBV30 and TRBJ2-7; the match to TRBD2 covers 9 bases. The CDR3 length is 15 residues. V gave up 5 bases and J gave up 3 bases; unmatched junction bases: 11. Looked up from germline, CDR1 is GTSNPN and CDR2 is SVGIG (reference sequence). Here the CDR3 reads CAWDYSGSRIYEQYF. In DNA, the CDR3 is TGTGCCTGGGATTATAGCGGGAGTAGGATCTACGAGCAGTACTTC.

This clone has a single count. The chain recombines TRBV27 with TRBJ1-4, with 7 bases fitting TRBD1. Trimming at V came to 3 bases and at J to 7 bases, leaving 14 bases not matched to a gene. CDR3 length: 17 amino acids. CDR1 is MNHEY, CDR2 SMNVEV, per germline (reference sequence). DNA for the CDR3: TGTGCCAGCAGTTTTGGACAGGCTCTACGATCGGGTGAAAAACTGTTTTTT. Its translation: CASSFGQALRSGEKLFF. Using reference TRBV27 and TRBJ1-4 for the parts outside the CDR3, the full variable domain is EAQVTQNPRYLITVTGKKLTVTCSQNMNHEYMSWYRQDPGLGLRQIYYSMNVEVTDKGDVPEGYKVSRKEKRNFPLILESPSPNQTSLYFCASSFGQALRSGEKLFFGSGTQLSVL.

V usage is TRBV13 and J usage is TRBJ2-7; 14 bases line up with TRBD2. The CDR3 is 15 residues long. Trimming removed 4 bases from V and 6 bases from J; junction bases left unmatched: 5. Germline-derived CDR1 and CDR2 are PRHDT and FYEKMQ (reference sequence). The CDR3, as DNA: TGTGCCAGCAGCTCGGGACTAGCGGGAGTAAGCGAGCAGTACTTC. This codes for CASSSGLAGVSEQYF.

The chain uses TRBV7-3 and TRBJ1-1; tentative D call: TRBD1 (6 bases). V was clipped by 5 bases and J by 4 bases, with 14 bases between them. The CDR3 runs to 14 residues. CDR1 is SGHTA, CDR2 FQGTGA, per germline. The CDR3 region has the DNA TGTGCCAGCAGCATAGGGGGAAGTAGCACTGAAGCTTTCTTT. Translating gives CASSIGGSSTEAFF.

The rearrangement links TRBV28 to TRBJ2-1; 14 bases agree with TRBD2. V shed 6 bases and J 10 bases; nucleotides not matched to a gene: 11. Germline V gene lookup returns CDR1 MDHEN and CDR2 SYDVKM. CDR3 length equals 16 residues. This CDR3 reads CASSLLGTSGSKEQFF. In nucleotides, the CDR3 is TGTGCCAGCAGCTTACTGGGGACTAGCGGGAGTAAGGAGCAGTTCTTC.

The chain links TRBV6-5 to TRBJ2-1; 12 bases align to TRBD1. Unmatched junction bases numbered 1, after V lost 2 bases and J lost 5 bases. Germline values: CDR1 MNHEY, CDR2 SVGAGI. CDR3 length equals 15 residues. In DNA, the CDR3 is TGTGCCAGCAGTTACGGGACAGGGGGCAACAATGAGCAGTTCTTC. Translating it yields CASSYGTGGNNEQFF.

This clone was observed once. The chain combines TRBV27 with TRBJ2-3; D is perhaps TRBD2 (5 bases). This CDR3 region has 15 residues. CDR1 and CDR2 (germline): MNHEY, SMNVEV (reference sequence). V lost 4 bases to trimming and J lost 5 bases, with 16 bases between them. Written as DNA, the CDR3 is TGTGCCAGCAGTTGGACTTTATCCGCGGGAGATACGCAGTATTTT. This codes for CASSWTLSAGDTQYF.

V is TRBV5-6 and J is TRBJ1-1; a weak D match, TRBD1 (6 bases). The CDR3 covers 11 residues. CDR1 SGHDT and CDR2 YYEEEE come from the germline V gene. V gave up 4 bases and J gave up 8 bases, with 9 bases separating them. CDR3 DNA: TGTGCCAGCAGCAATACAGGGGAAGCTTTCTTT. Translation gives CASSNTGEAFF.

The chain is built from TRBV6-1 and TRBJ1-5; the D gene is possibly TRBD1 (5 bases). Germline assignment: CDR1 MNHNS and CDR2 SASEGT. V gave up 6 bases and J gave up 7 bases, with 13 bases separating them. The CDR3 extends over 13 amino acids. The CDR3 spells CASSVGEGQPQHF. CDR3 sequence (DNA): TGTGCCAGCAGCGTAGGGGAAGGCCAGCCCCAGCATTTT.

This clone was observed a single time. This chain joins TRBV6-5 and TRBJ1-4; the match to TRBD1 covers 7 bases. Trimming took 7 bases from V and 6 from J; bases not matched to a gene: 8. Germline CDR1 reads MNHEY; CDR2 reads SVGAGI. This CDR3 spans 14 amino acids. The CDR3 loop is CASTPHRGYEKLFF. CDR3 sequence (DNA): TGTGCCAGCACCCCCCACAGGGGCTATGAAAAACTGTTTTTT.

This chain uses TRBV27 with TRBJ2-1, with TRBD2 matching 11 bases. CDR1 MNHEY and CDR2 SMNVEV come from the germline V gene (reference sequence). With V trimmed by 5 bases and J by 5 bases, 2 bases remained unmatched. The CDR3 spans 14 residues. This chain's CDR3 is CASSGTSGDNEQFF. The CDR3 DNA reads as TGTGCCAGCAGTGGGACTAGCGGAGACAATGAGCAGTTCTTC.

CDR3 in amino acids: CASSYSGVFNQPQHF. The CDR3 coding sequence is TGTGCCAGCAGTTACTCGGGCGTATTCAATCAGCCCCAGCATTTT. The chain has TRBV6-5 and TRBJ1-5; D is uncertain. This CDR3 is built from 15 residues. V was clipped by 0 bases and J by 3 bases, with 9 bases between them. Germline-derived CDR1 and CDR2 are MNHEY and SVGAGI.

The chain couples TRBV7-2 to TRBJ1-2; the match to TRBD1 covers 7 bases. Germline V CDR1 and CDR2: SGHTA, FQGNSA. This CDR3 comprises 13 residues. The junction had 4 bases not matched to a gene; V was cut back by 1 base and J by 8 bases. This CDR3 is CASSLVGQSGYTF. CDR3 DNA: TGTGCCAGCAGCTTAGTGGGACAGAGCGGCTACACCTTC.

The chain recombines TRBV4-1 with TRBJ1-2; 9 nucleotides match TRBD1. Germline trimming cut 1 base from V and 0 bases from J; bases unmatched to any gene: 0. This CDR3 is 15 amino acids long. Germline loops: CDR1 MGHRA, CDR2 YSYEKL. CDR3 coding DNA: TGCGCCAGCAGCCAAGGGGACAGGGCTAACTATGGCTACACCTTC. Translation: CASSQGDRANYGYTF.

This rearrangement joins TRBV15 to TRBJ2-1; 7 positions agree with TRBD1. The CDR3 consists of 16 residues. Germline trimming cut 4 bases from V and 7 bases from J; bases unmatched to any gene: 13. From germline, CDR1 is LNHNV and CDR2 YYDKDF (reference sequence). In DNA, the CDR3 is TGTGCCACCAGCATACAGGGGCGCTACTTGGGGAATGAGCAGTTCTTC. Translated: CATSIQGRYLGNEQFF.

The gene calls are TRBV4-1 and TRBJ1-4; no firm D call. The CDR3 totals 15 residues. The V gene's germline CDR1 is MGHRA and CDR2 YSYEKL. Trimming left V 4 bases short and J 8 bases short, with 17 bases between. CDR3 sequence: CASSPSYVFGEKLFF. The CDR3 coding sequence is TGCGCCAGCAGCCCTAGCTATGTCTTCGGAGAAAAACTGTTTTTT.

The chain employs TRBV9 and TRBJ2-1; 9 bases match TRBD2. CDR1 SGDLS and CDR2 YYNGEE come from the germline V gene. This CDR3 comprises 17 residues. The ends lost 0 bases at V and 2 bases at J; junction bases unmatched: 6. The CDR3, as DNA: TGTGCCAGCAGCGTAGCCGTAGCGGGAGTAGCCTACAATGAGCAGTTCTTC. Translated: CASSVAVAGVAYNEQFF.

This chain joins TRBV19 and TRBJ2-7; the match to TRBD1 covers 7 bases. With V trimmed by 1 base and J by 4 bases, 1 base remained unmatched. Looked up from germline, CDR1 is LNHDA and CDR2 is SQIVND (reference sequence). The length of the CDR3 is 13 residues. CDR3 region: CASSIGTGYEQYF. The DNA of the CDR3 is TGTGCCAGTAGTATAGGGACAGGATACGAGCAGTACTTC.

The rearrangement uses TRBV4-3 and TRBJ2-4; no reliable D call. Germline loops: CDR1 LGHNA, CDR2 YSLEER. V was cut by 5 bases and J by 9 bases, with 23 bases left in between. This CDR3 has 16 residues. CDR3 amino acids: CASSLDVFVVGGIQYF. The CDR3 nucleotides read TGCGCCAGCAGCTTAGACGTCTTTGTAGTCGGCGGCATTCAGTACTTC.

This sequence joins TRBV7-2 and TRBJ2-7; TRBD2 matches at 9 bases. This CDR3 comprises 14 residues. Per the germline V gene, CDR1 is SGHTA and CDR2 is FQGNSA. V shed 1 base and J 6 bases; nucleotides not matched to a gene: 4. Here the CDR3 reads CASSLGSGSFEQYF. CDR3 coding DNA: TGTGCCAGCAGCTTAGGTAGCGGGAGTTTCGAGCAGTACTTC.

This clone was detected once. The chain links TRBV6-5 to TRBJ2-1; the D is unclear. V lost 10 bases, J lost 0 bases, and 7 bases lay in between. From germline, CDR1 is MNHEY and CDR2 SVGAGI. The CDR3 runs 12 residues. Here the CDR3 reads CATGSSYNEQFF. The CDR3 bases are TGTGCCACCGGTAGCTCCTACAATGAGCAGTTCTTC.

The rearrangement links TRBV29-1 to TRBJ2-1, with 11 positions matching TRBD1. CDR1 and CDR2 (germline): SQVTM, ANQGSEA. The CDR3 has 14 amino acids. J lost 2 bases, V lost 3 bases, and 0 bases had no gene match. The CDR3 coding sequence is TGCAGCGTTGAGGGACAGGGGGCCTACAATGAGCAGTTCTTC. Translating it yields CSVEGQGAYNEQFF.

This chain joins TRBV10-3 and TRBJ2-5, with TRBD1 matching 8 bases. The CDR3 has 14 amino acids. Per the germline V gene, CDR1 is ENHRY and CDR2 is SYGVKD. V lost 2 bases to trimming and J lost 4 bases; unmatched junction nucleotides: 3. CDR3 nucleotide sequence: TGTGCCATCAGTGAGGGACAGGGAGGAGAGACCCAGTACTTC. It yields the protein CAISEGQGGETQYF.